This paragraph reports one T cell receptor beta chain. Its antigen is unknown. CDR3 length: 16 residues. After removal of 3 bases from V and 6 bases from J, the junction contained 10 bases not matched to a gene. The germline CDR1 and CDR2 sequences are MRHNA and SNTAGT. The data were taken from a study of cytomegalovirus exposure and HLA in healthy donors. Findings and limits, study-wide: In an earlier analysis, about 87% or about 30%: the productive usage of most TCR beta V segments. Reportedly, HLA-A and HLA-B alleles of most subjects were accurately predicted from TCR beta.

The PCR had 60 Vbeta and 13 Jbeta primers. Assay used: immunoSEQ multiplex PCR; TCRdb lists only in-frame clones, some missing. The repertoire holds under 150,000 clones, with around 77% as singletons. Input material: PBMCs. The chain uses TRBV6-4 and TRBJ2-3; TRBD2 agrees at 9 bases. This sequence originates from a woman aged 25 to 39 in good health and CMV-seropositive. DNA for the CDR3: TGTGCCAGCAGTGAGTTCGGCGGGGGGGGTCTTGATACGCAGTATTTT. It specifies CASSEFGGGGLDTQYF.